This T cell receptor beta chain originates from a study of T cells after yellow fever vaccination. Findings and caveats of the study: Booster sampling recovered most clones from primary vaccination (approximately 97% CD4, approximately 88% CD8).

V was pared by 6 bases and J by 7 bases, with 10 bases between. The germline gives CDR1 SGHDT, CDR2 YYEEEE. CDR3 length: 11 amino acids. Concerning this clonotype: Its antigen remains unidentified.

Each CDR3 protein is one row after TCRdb ran MiXCR on the 5' RACE reads. The data hold 500,000 to 650,000 distinct CDR3 sequences, with about 12% observed a single time. V usage is TRBV5-6 and J usage is TRBJ2-5, with D hard to call. This specimen consisted of PBMCs, obtained on the day of the yellow fever booster vaccination. This receptor was identified in a man younger than 45 who received the YFV17D yellow fever vaccine. CDR3 DNA: TGTGCCAGCATCTCTATGGGGACCCAGTACTTC. It is translated as CASISMGTQYF.